The text below deals with one T cell receptor (beta chain). This record belongs to a study of blood T cell repertoires in COVID-19. Study as a whole: The samples span acute and convalescent COVID-19 from the United States, Italy and Spain. The analysed material was cDNA or gDNA that came from T cells, B-cell-depleted T cells, or PBMCs.

CDR1 and CDR2 from the germline V gene are LNHDA and SQIVND (reference sequence). The CDR3 has 15 residues. V gave up 3 bases and J gave up 7 bases, with 18 bases separating them. Original processing notes: Reference gene primer amplification gave estimated nucleated cell counts. Assay: immunoSEQ multiplex PCR; the TCRdb copy retains only in-frame clones and omits some. The V and J calls and clone size are taken from that table; D and trimming were inferred from the DNA. The data hold roughly 100,000 clones, with around 92% observed a single time. The TCR comes from a man younger than 30 with acute or convalescent COVID-19. The chain recombines TRBV19 with TRBJ2-5; D is uncertain. Sequencing input: peripheral blood. The CDR3 protein is CASSIITLGRRTQYF. In DNA form, the CDR3 reads TGTGCCAGTAGTATCATTACGCTGGGCCGACGGACCCAGTACTTC.